This T cell receptor (beta chain) was captured by sequencing in a study of cytomegalovirus exposure and HLA in healthy donors. Study results and caveats: Later work found that TCR association rates differed between HLA loci; DRB1 had the most and HLA-C the fewest. In a later analysis, a missense DCLRE1C variant was linked to TCR beta V- and J-gene trimming.

Both 60 Vbeta primers and 13 Jbeta primers went into the PCR. Only in-frame clones appear in the TCRdb table, and some are missing; sequencing was by immunoSEQ multiplex PCR. Of roughly 160,000 clones listed, 78% were seen once; the top ten hold roughly 3%. This clone has a single count. Its matching antigen is unknown. Trimming removed 5 bases from V and 0 bases from J, with 13 bases in between. CDR1 is MNHNY and CDR2 is SVGAGI in the germline V gene (reference sequence). The CDR3 is 15 residues long. This TCR derives from a woman between 50 and 59 years old in good health and CMV-seropositive. The rearrangement joins TRBV6-6 to TRBJ1-1, with unresolved D. Sequencing was done on a sample of PBMCs. The CDR3 is CASSHRGGLNTEAFF. In DNA form, the CDR3 reads TGTGCCAGCAGTCACAGAGGAGGGTTGAACACTGAAGCTTTCTTT.